A single sample is the source of the 25 T cell receptor beta chains below, sequenced in a study of shared clonotypes between healthy human individuals. Repertoires were generated with immunoSEQ multiplex PCR, while TCRdb's copy carries only in-frame clones and drops some. The sample holds roughly 500,000 clones, 90% to 96% seen once. The sequenced material came from naive CD4+ T cells sorted from blood. Noted subset: CD45RA+ positively selected. The origin of the receptors is a woman aged 25 to 39 in good health.

V usage is TRBV5-1 and J usage is TRBJ1-4; D is unresolved. V lost 1 base to trimming and J lost 0 bases, with 13 bases between them. Germline loops: CDR1 SGHRS, CDR2 YFSETQ. This CDR3 is 17 amino acids long. CDR3 DNA sequence: TGCGCCAGCAGCTTGCAAGGATCCAAGTCAACTAATGAAAAACTGTTTTTT. It encodes CASSLQGSKSTNEKLFF. The variable domain in full, with the rest retrieved from reference TRBV5-1 and TRBJ1-4, is KAGVTQTPRYLIKTRGQQVTLSCSPISGHRSVSWYQQTPGQGLQFLFEYFSETQRNKGNFPGRFSGRQFSNSRSEMNVSTLELGDSALYLCASSLQGSKSTNEKLFFGSGTQLSVL.

The chain couples TRBV27 to TRBJ2-7; 8 bases agree with TRBD1. The CDR3 has 14 amino acids. V gave up 5 bases and J gave up 5 bases; unmatched junction bases: 8. Germline CDR1 and CDR2: MNHEY and SMNVEV (reference sequence). CDR3 sequence: CASSLADRVDEQYF. As DNA, the CDR3 is TGTGCCAGCAGTCTGGCGGACAGGGTCGACGAGCAGTACTTC.

The table lists this clone with a count of one. The chain combines TRBV11-2 with TRBJ2-4, with a possible D match to TRBD1 (5 bases). Germline CDR1 and CDR2: SGHAT and FQNNGV. V was cut by 2 bases and J by 11 bases, with 13 bases left in between. The CDR3 runs to 13 residues. Here the CDR3 reads CASSLNSQGVQYF. CDR3 in DNA: TGTGCCAGCAGCTTAAACAGCCAAGGGGTTCAGTACTTC.

The rearrangement uses TRBV5-1 and TRBJ2-5; maybe TRBD2 (5 bases). With 0 bases removed from V and 3 bases from J, the gap between germline ends came to 12 bases. This CDR3 spans 15 amino acids. Per germline, CDR1 SGHRS and CDR2 YFSETQ. The CDR3 coding sequence is TGCGCCAGCAGCTTGGGACTAAAGAAAGAAGAGACCCAGTACTTC. Encoded protein: CASSLGLKKEETQYF.

The rearrangement uses TRBV28 and TRBJ2-7; D assignment may be TRBD1 or TRBD2 (6 bases each). The CDR3 extends over 13 amino acids. Trimming pared 4 bases from V and 7 bases from J, leaving 14 bases between. Germline values: CDR1 MDHEN, CDR2 SYDVKM. CDR3 nucleotides: TGTGCCAGCAGTTCGCTGCGAGGGGGGGAGCAGTACTTC. Translated: CASSSLRGGEQYF.

As DNA, the CDR3 is TGTGCCAGCAGTGAAGCGGGGGGGGCGCTCGGTGGCTACACCTTC. Translation gives CASSEAGGALGGYTF. This chain uses TRBV6-1 with TRBJ1-2; tentative D call: TRBD1 (6 bases). CDR3 length equals 15 residues. Germline V gene lookup returns CDR1 MNHNS and CDR2 SASEGT. Trimming left V 0 bases short and J 7 bases short, with 15 bases between.

The rearrangement uses TRBV29-1 and TRBJ2-3; no clear D. CDR1 is SQVTM, CDR2 ANQGSEA, per germline. The V gene lost 4 bases and the J gene lost 4 bases, with 6 bases spanning the gap. The CDR3 is 11 residues long. CDR3 coding DNA: TGCAGCGTTGGTAGTTCAGATACGCAGTATTTT. This codes for CSVGSSDTQYF.

This sequence joins TRBV7-2 and TRBJ2-7; TRBD1 or TRBD2 may be the D gene (5 bases each). V lost 5 bases, J lost 12 bases, and 17 bases lay in between. This CDR3 region has 12 residues. CDR1 is SGHTA and CDR2 is FQGNSA in the germline V gene. CDR3 protein: CASSLRDPLLYF. In DNA form, the CDR3 reads TGTGCCAGCAGCCTAAGGGACCCCCTTTTGTACTTC.

V is TRBV28 and J is TRBJ2-3, with 9 positions matching TRBD2. Germline CDR1 reads MDHEN; CDR2 reads SYDVKM. V lost 5 bases, J lost 6 bases, and 12 bases stayed unmatched. This CDR3 is built from 16 residues. DNA of the CDR3: TGTGCCAGCAGTATCCCTAGCGGGAACCCTGTGGATACGCAGTATTTT. Translated: CASSIPSGNPVDTQYF.

The V gene is TRBV6-1, the J gene TRBJ1-5; a possible D gene is TRBD1 (6 bases). The germline V gene has CDR1 MNHNS and CDR2 SASEGT. This CDR3 is 14 amino acids long. Trimming removed 3 bases at V and 4 bases at J, with 10 bases between. In DNA form, the CDR3 reads TGTGCCAGCAGTGAGTGGGGGCTAAATCAGCCCCAGCATTTT. It yields the protein CASSEWGLNQPQHF.

The chain recombines TRBV7-6 with TRBJ2-5; tentatively, D is TRBD2 (6 bases). The J call is doubtful: the DNA matches TRBJ2-7 better. The CDR3 is 17 amino acids. Germline-derived CDR1 and CDR2 are SGHVS and FNYEAQ. The chain's CDR3 is CASSLGLSGSSSYEQYF. The CDR3 region has the DNA TGTGCCAGCAGCTTAGGTCTTAGCGGATCAAGCTCCTACGAGCAGTACTTC.

The chain carries TRBV5-5 and TRBJ2-7, with TRBD1 matching over 7 bases. CDR3 size: 15 residues. V trimming: 1 base; J trimming: 6 bases; junction bases outside the gene matches: 10. Germline V CDR1 and CDR2: SGHKS, YYEKEE (reference sequence). As DNA, the CDR3 is TGTGCCAGCAGCTTGTCCGCACAGGGGTTAGTCGAGCAGTACTTC. Its translation is CASSLSAQGLVEQYF.

This clone has a single count. The chain combines TRBV6-4 with TRBJ2-6, with D uncertain. CDR1 is MRHNA, CDR2 SNTAGT, per germline. The CDR3 is 14 residues long. The ends were cut back, 6 bases at V and 1 base at J, with 7 bases in the middle. The CDR3 bases are TGTGCCAGCAGCCCGGTTTCTGGGGCCAACGTCCTGACTTTC. Translating it yields CASSPVSGANVLTF.

V gene TRBV4-1 combines with J gene TRBJ2-3; 10 nucleotides match TRBD2. V gave up 5 bases and J gave up 2 bases; unmatched junction bases: 4. The CDR3 extends over 15 amino acids. Germline CDR1 reads MGHRA; CDR2 reads YSYEKL. This CDR3 is CASSLSGRDTDTQYF. The CDR3 DNA sequence: TGCGCCAGCAGCTTAAGCGGGAGGGACACAGATACGCAGTATTTT.

This chain joins TRBV5-1 and TRBJ2-7, with 7 bases lining up with TRBD2. The junction had 8 bases not matched to a gene; V was cut back by 0 bases and J by 2 bases. Germline CDR1 is SGHRS and CDR2 is YFSETQ. This CDR3 has 16 amino acids. Here the CDR3 DNA reads TGCGCCAGCAGCTTGGGAGCGGGACTCCTTACCTACGAGCAGTACTTC. Translated: CASSLGAGLLTYEQYF.

V and J are TRBV14 and TRBJ2-3, with D uncertain. CDR1 and CDR2 (germline): SGHDN, FVKESK. V lost 1 base and J 2 bases, leaving 4 bases between the germline ends. The CDR3 loop spans 13 amino acids. CDR3 protein: CASSQAVTDTQYF. The CDR3 DNA reads TGTGCCAGCAGCCAAGCCGTCACAGATACGCAGTATTTT.

This clone was detected only once. The genes are TRBV28 and TRBJ2-7; 12 bases are shared with TRBD2. This CDR3 contains 15 residues. Germline V gene lookup returns CDR1 MDHEN and CDR2 SYDVKM. The trim removed 5 bases at V and 3 bases at J, leaving 5 bases unmatched. The CDR3 sequence: CASSPGLAGYYEQYF. The CDR3 DNA reads as TGTGCCAGCAGTCCTGGACTAGCGGGATACTACGAGCAGTACTTC.

Only one count was recorded for this clone. The rearrangement uses TRBV25-1 and TRBJ1-4; 9 nucleotides agree with TRBD1. The V gene's germline CDR1 is MGHDK and CDR2 SYGVNS. This CDR3 is 15 amino acids long. The V segment lost 0 bases and the J segment 7 bases; nucleotides outside the gene matches: 3. The CDR3 loop reads CASSEYDRGSEKLFF. The DNA of the CDR3 is TGTGCCAGCAGTGAATATGACAGGGGGTCTGAAAAACTGTTTTTT.

V is TRBV28 and J is TRBJ2-3; no clear D. Germline V gene data show CDR1 as MDHEN and CDR2 as SYDVKM. V was cut by 6 bases and J by 2 bases, with 15 bases left in between. The CDR3 extends over 15 amino acids. The CDR3 reads CASSALKVHTDTQYF. The CDR3 bases are TGTGCCAGCAGCGCCCTCAAGGTACACACAGATACGCAGTATTTT.

The chain combines TRBV28 with TRBJ1-2; no clear D. Germline lookup yields CDR1 MDHEN and CDR2 SYDVKM. V was pared by 3 bases and J by 8 bases, with 10 bases between. The CDR3 has 12 residues. CDR3 in DNA: TGTGCCAGCAGTTTCCTCCAAGGCGGCTACACCTTC. It yields the protein CASSFLQGGYTF.

V gene TRBV4-1 combines with J gene TRBJ2-7; 14 nucleotides match TRBD2. V trimming: 3 bases; J trimming: 7 bases; junction bases outside the gene matches: 5. CDR3 size: 15 residues. The V gene's germline CDR1 is MGHRA and CDR2 YSYEKL. CDR3 residues: CASSQTGLAGDEQYF. CDR3 in DNA: TGCGCCAGCAGCCAGACGGGACTAGCGGGAGATGAGCAGTACTTC.

This chain connects TRBV5-6 to TRBJ2-5, with a weak D call TRBD1 (6 bases). Trimming stripped 4 bases from V and 3 bases from J, with 10 bases between. Germline CDR1 SGHDT, CDR2 YYEEEE. The CDR3 is made up of 13 amino acids. CDR3: CASSLRTEETQYF. In DNA form, the CDR3 reads TGTGCCAGCAGCCTACGGACAGAAGAGACCCAGTACTTC.

The sample holds one count of this clone. The CDR3 nucleotides read TGCGCCAGCAGTGAGGGGGTCTGGAATGAGCAGTTCTTC. This sequence encodes CASSEGVWNEQFF. The chain joins TRBV10-1 to TRBJ2-1; no definite D call. Between the trimmed V and J ends, which lost 2 bases and 7 bases, there was a span of 9 bases. CDR3 size: 13 residues. Germline lookup yields CDR1 WNHNN and CDR2 SYGVQD (reference sequence).

V gene TRBV6-1 combines with J gene TRBJ1-1, with a possible D match to TRBD1 (5 bases). The CDR3 has 15 residues. CDR1 and CDR2 (germline): MNHNS, SASEGT. With 5 bases removed from V and 0 bases from J, the gap between germline ends came to 13 bases. The CDR3 is CASSPYQGMNTEAFF. CDR3 sequence (DNA): TGTGCCAGCAGTCCTTACCAGGGAATGAACACTGAAGCTTTCTTT.

The chain carries TRBV6-4 and TRBJ2-7; no reliable D call. Trimming left V 2 bases short and J 0 bases short, with 5 bases between. The CDR3 runs to 13 residues. Germline V gene data show CDR1 as MRHNA and CDR2 as SNTAGT. The CDR3 sequence is CASSDSVSYEQYF. CDR3 coding DNA: TGTGCCAGCAGTGACAGTGTCTCCTACGAGCAGTACTTC.